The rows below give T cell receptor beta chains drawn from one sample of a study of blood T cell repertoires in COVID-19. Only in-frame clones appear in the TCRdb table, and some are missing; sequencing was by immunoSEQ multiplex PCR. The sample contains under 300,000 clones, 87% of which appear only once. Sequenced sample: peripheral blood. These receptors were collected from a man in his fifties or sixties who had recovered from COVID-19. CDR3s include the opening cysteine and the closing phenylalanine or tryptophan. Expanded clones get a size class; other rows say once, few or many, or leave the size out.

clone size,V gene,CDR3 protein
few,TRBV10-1,CAPRGTTKNTIYF
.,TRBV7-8,CASSRSFYEQYF
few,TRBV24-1,CATSDWDSYEQYF
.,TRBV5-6,CASSSRQGFNNEQFF
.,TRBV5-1,CASSLMPSGQGYAYGYTF
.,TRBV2,CASSDLPSTEAFF
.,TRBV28,CASSSTGTREKLFF
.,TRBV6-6,CASSQDSYYGYTF
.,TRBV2,CASRDWRNQPQHF
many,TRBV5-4,CASSLGAGPYNEQFF
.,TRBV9,CASSLQPGGFQETQYF
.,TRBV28,CASAGRQGSTGELFF